These 12 T cell receptor beta chains came from one sample sequenced in a study of T-cell memory formation after mild COVID-19. TCRdb re-called the 5' RACE reads through MiXCR, storing one row per CDR3 protein. In the table there are around 340,000 distinct CDR3 sequences, approximately 14% of which are singletons. Sequencing was done on a sample of PBMCs or a T cell subset sorted from them (not recorded which). These receptors were obtained from a man between 18 and 29 years old who had mild COVID-19 (a few samples of this study predate the infection). Cell type and time point are not known.

This clonotype came up a few times. The chain has TRBV5-1 and TRBJ2-2; D unclear. The length of the CDR3 is 14 residues. The V gene's germline CDR1 is SGHRS and CDR2 YFSETQ. Trimming cost V 1 base and J 1 base, with 5 bases left between them. CDR3 sequence (DNA): TGCGCCAGCAGCTTGATAGGGAACACCGGGGAGCTGTTTTTT. Encoded protein: CASSLIGNTGELFF.

V usage is TRBV6-5 and J usage is TRBJ2-4; TRBD2 matches at 8 bases. Germline trimming cut 4 bases from V and 7 bases from J; bases unmatched to any gene: 3. Germline V CDR1 and CDR2: MNHEY, SVGAGI. The CDR3 length is 13 residues. The CDR3 coding sequence is TGTGCCAGCAGTTCGGGAGGGACGAACATTCAGTACTTC. Its protein product is CASSSGGTNIQYF.

The V gene is TRBV5-1, the J gene TRBJ1-6; 7 positions match TRBD1. V trimming: 0 bases; J trimming: 6 bases; junction bases outside the gene matches: 3. Germline V gene lookup returns CDR1 SGHRS and CDR2 YFSETQ. This CDR3 region has 15 residues. CDR3 sequence reads: CASSLEYRGNSPLHF. The CDR3 bases are TGCGCCAGCAGCTTGGAATACAGGGGTAATTCACCCCTCCACTTT.

Written as DNA, the CDR3 is TGCAGTGCGTACAGGGGGCGAAGCACAGATACGCAGTATTTT. Translation gives CSAYRGRSTDTQYF. The gene calls are TRBV20-1 and TRBJ2-3; 9 positions match TRBD1. Germline V gene lookup returns CDR1 DFQATT and CDR2 SNEGSKA (reference sequence). The CDR3 extends over 14 amino acids. Trimming at V came to 6 bases and at J to 0 bases, leaving 4 bases not matched to a gene.

This clonotype was seen at least ten times. The chain carries TRBV15 and TRBJ2-5; D perhaps matches TRBD2 (6 bases). Trimming removed 5 bases at V and 0 bases at J, with 10 bases between. The CDR3 is made up of 14 amino acids. Germline lookup yields CDR1 LNHNV and CDR2 YYDKDF (reference sequence). The CDR3 protein is CATSAPGDQETQYF. In DNA, the CDR3 is TGTGCCACCAGCGCCCCGGGAGACCAAGAGACCCAGTACTTC.

This clonotype appeared a few times. The V and J genes are TRBV11-2 and TRBJ1-6, with no clear D. The CDR3 is 13 residues long. Germline-derived CDR1 and CDR2 are SGHAT and FQNNGV. Trimming cost V 3 bases and J 5 bases, with 5 bases left between them. CDR3 nucleotide sequence: TGTGCCAGCAGCTTCTCAGATAATTCACCCCTCCACTTT. Translation gives CASSFSDNSPLHF.

The V call is TRBV7-8, the J call TRBJ2-1, with a tentative D call TRBD1 (6 bases). This CDR3 region has 16 residues. CDR1 and CDR2 from the germline V gene are SGHVS and FQNEAQ. V dropped 5 bases and J dropped 8 bases, with 22 bases sitting between them. Here the CDR3 reads CASSPRGPRGADEQFF. CDR3 DNA sequence: TGTGCCAGCAGCCCTCGGGGCCCCAGGGGTGCCGATGAGCAGTTCTTC.

The chain combines TRBV14 with TRBJ2-6; no firm D call. V lost 3 bases and J lost 0, with 12 bases in between. From germline, CDR1 is SGHDN and CDR2 FVKESK. This CDR3 contains 17 residues. The CDR3 nucleotides are TGTGCCAGCAGCCAGAGAGATATATTCTCTGGGGCCAACGTCCTGACTTTC. It codes for CASSQRDIFSGANVLTF.

The rearrangement joins TRBV7-2 to TRBJ1-2; 9 positions agree with TRBD1. Germline V lookup: CDR1 SGHTA, CDR2 FQGNSA. Trimming removed 3 bases from V and 5 bases from J; junction bases left unmatched: 4. The CDR3 is 14 amino acids. The CDR3 sequence: CASSFTGGTYGYTF. The CDR3 coding sequence is TGTGCCAGCAGCTTTACAGGGGGCACATATGGCTACACCTTC. Drawing the rest from reference TRBV7-2 and TRBJ1-2, the complete variable domain is GAGVSQSPSNKVTEKGKDVELRCDPISGHTALYWYRQSLGQGLEFLIYFQGNSAPDKSGLPSDRFSAERTGGSVSTLTIQRTQQEDSAVYLCASSFTGGTYGYTFGSGTRLTVV.

This clonotype was seen a few times. The chain recombines TRBV18 with TRBJ2-1; 7 bases are a match to TRBD2. The CDR3 has 15 residues. Unmatched junction bases numbered 5, after V lost 2 bases and J lost 4 bases. Germline V lookup: CDR1 KGHSH, CDR2 LQKENI. Here the CDR3 DNA reads TGTGCCAGCTCACCAAGCGGGGATTTTTACAATGAGCAGTTCTTC. As protein: CASSPSGDFYNEQFF. The whole variable domain, filled in from reference TRBV18 and TRBJ2-1, reads NAGVMQNPRHLVRRRGQEARLRCSPMKGHSHVYWYRQLPEEGLKFMVYLQKENIIDESGMPKERFSAEFPKEGPSILRIQQVVRGDSAAYFCASSPSGDFYNEQFFGPGTRLTVL.

This chain joins TRBV7-8 and TRBJ2-3; 8 bases fit TRBD2. After removal of 5 bases from V and 11 bases from J, the junction contained 21 bases not matched to a gene. Germline V CDR1 and CDR2: SGHVS, FQNEAQ. The CDR3 has 17 amino acids. CDR3 in amino acids: CASSPPGGALRQMRQYF. The CDR3 DNA sequence: TGTGCCAGCAGCCCGCCGGGAGGGGCCCTACGACAGATGAGGCAGTATTTT.

The sample holds many counts of this clonotype. The gene calls are TRBV29-1 and TRBJ2-1, with D possibly called TRBD1 or TRBD2 (5 bases each). CDR1 is SQVTM, CDR2 ANQGSEA, per germline. Trimming took off 4 bases at V and 6 bases at J, with 10 bases between the two ends. The CDR3 covers 12 residues. CDR3 sequence reads: CSVARESNEQFF. CDR3 bases: TGCAGCGTTGCCAGGGAGTCCAATGAGCAGTTCTTC.